This T cell receptor beta chain was retrieved from a study of T cells in localized non-small cell lung cancer. TCRdb's copy holds only in-frame clones and misses some; the assay was immunoSEQ multiplex PCR. The sample records over 25,000 clones, 80% being singletons. Notes on the study in general: Adjacent lung was found to contain a median approximately 50 of the top 100 tumor clones. Longer overall survival was linked to higher blood T cell density.

V gave up 0 bases and J gave up 9 bases, with 20 bases separating them. The CDR3 is 16 residues long. Germline-derived CDR1 and CDR2 are SGHDN and FVKESK. A note on this clone: The target antigen is unknown.

The material was peripheral blood, obtained before any cancer treatment. The sequence was collected from a male donor at least 60 years old with stage III squamous cell lung carcinoma. The V gene is TRBV14, the J gene TRBJ2-5; a weak D match, TRBD2 (5 bases). CDR3 in amino acids: CASSQEFGSAGRAQYF. Here the CDR3 DNA reads TGTGCCAGCAGCCAAGAATTTGGGTCAGCCGGGCGGGCCCAGTACTTC. Drawing the rest from reference TRBV14 and TRBJ2-5, the complete variable domain is EAGVTQFPSHSVIEKGQTVTLRCDPISGHDNLYWYRRVMGKEIKFLLHFVKESKQDESGMPNNRFLAERTGGTYSTLKVQPAELEDSGVYFCASSQEFGSAGRAQYFGPGTRLLVL.